Listed here are 9 T cell receptor beta chains from one sample, sequenced in a study of shared clonotypes between healthy human individuals. Measured with immunoSEQ multiplex PCR; TCRdb has only the in-frame clones, and not every one. The sample includes about 2.3 million clones, just under 95% seen only once; the top ten take about 0.36%. Sequencing used naive CD4+ T cells from PBMCs. Subset described: CD45RA+ positively selected. These receptors were obtained from a young man in good health. Some clones in this sample may be carry-over from other donors' samples.

The chain couples TRBV7-7 to TRBJ2-2; D not certain. This CDR3 has 14 amino acids. The V gene lost 1 base and the J gene lost 5 bases, with 8 bases spanning the gap. Germline CDR1 reads SSHAT; CDR2 reads FNYEAQ (reference sequence). The CDR3 bases are TGTGCCAGCAGCTTAGGGCCGACTACCGGGGAGCTGTTTTTT. It encodes CASSLGPTTGELFF.

V is TRBV6-5 and J is TRBJ1-4; 11 positions match TRBD1. Germline CDR1 reads MNHEY; CDR2 reads SVGAGI. The trim removed 4 bases at V and 8 bases at J, leaving 3 bases unmatched. The CDR3 extends over 14 amino acids. The CDR3 is CASSWTGGGEKLFF. CDR3 DNA: TGTGCCAGCAGTTGGACAGGGGGCGGAGAAAAACTGTTTTTT.

The V call is TRBV28, the J call TRBJ2-7; 11 bases are shared with TRBD1. Trimming cost V 6 bases and J 6 bases; bases outside gene matches: 10. Germline lookup yields CDR1 MDHEN and CDR2 SYDVKM. The CDR3 spans 15 residues. CDR3 sequence: CASSRDRGLTGEQYF. The CDR3 region has the DNA TGTGCCAGCAGCCGGGACAGGGGGTTGACCGGCGAGCAGTACTTC.

The chain recombines TRBV18 with TRBJ1-1, with D maybe TRBD1 (5 bases). The CDR3 length is 14 residues. Between the trimmed V and J ends, which lost 6 bases and 6 bases, there was a span of 17 bases. Germline values: CDR1 KGHSH, CDR2 LQKENI. DNA of the CDR3: TGTGCCAGCTCCCTCGACAGAGGAAAGGCTGAAGCTTTCTTT. Translating it yields CASSLDRGKAEAFF.

The V and J genes are TRBV4-1 and TRBJ1-4, with D maybe TRBD1 (6 bases). Trimming removed 0 bases from V and 4 bases from J, with 18 bases in between. Germline CDR1 and CDR2: MGHRA and YSYEKL. The CDR3 covers 18 residues. The CDR3 loop is CASSQDKRAGAYNEKLFF. The CDR3 DNA reads TGCGCCAGCAGCCAAGATAAACGCGCGGGGGCGTATAATGAAAAACTGTTTTTT.

The chain recombines TRBV28 with TRBJ1-4, with D possibly TRBD1 on 5 matching bases. Germline V lookup: CDR1 MDHEN, CDR2 SYDVKM. CDR3 length equals 16 residues. V dropped 5 bases and J dropped 0 bases, with 13 bases sitting between them. The CDR3 nucleotides read TGTGCCAGCAGTAGGGGAGGAGGTGCAACTAATGAAAAACTGTTTTTT. Residues: CASSRGGGATNEKLFF.

As concerns this clone: Other DNA sequences of this sample code for an identical CDR3. This chain uses TRBV6-6 with TRBJ2-5; TRBD2 aligns across 14 bases. Trimming at V came to 4 bases and at J to 5 bases, leaving 3 bases not matched to a gene. Germline V gene sequence: CDR1 MNHNY, CDR2 SVGAGI (reference sequence). The CDR3 spans 15 residues. CDR3 sequence (DNA): TGTGCCAGCAGTTCCCGGACTAGCGGGAGGGAGACCCAGTACTTC. Protein sequence: CASSSRTSGRETQYF.

This chain uses TRBV28 with TRBJ2-2; D unresolved. This CDR3 is built from 13 residues. V was clipped by 2 bases and J by 3 bases, with 4 bases between them. CDR1 is MDHEN and CDR2 is SYDVKM in the germline V gene. Here the CDR3 DNA reads TGTGCCAGCAGTTTAGTGTACACCGGGGAGCTGTTTTTT. Protein product: CASSLVYTGELFF.

The chain uses TRBV7-2 and TRBJ2-3; TRBD1 agrees at 7 bases. After removal of 6 bases from V and 0 bases from J, the junction contained 9 bases not matched to a gene. The CDR3 is 16 amino acids. Germline CDR1 reads SGHTA; CDR2 reads FQGNSA. The CDR3 nucleotides read TGTGCCAGCAGACGGGGACAGCCCCTTAGCACAGATACGCAGTATTTT. Translated: CASRRGQPLSTDTQYF.